This T cell receptor beta chain derives from a study of HIV-infected patients and healthy controls. Germline assignment: CDR1 DFQATT and CDR2 SNEGSKA (reference sequence). The CDR3 covers 14 residues. J was trimmed by 0 bases and V by 1 base; bases with no gene match: 3. TCRdb used MiXCR to reprocess the 5' RACE reads, holding one entry per CDR3 protein. Among some 70,000 distinct CDR3 sequences listed, less than 20% were seen once. This receptor was identified in a human donor in good health. This chain uses TRBV20-1 with TRBJ2-7; 7 nucleotides match TRBD1. The sequencing sample was made of CD4+ T cells from blood. The CDR3 loop reads CSARGGQISYEQYF. The CDR3 nucleotides are TGCAGTGCTAGAGGGGGACAGATCTCCTACGAGCAGTACTTC.